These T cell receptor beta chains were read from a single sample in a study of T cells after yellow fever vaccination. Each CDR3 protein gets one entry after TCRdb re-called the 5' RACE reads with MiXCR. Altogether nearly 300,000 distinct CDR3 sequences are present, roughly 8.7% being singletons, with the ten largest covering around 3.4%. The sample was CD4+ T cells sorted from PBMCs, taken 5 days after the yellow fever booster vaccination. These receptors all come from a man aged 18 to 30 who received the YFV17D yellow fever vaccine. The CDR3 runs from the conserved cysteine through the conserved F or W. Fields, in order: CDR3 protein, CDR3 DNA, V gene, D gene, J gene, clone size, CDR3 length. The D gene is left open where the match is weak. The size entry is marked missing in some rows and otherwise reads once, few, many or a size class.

CDR3: CASSRLADGEQYF
DNA: TGCGCCAGCAGCCGACTAGCGGATGGCGAGCAGTACTTC
V: TRBV5-1
D: TRBD2
J: TRBJ2-7
size: few
length: 13

CDR3: CASSFTGQLSGNTIYF
DNA: TGTGCCAGCAGCTTTACAGGACAACTCTCTGGAAACACCATATATTTT
V: TRBV3-1
D: .
J: TRBJ1-3
size: many
length: 16

CDR3: CASKGRLSGANVLTF
DNA: TGTGCCAGTAAAGGCCGTCTCTCTGGGGCCAACGTCCTGACTTTC
V: TRBV19
D: .
J: TRBJ2-6
size: .
length: 15

CDR3: CASSHRERNSPLHF
DNA: TGCGCCAGCAGCCACAGGGAAAGGAATTCACCCCTCCACTTT
V: TRBV5-1
D: .
J: TRBJ1-6
size: many
length: 14

CDR3: CASSQELGTGELFF
DNA: TGCGCCAGCAGCCAAGAACTAGGAACCGGGGAGCTGTTTTTT
V: TRBV4-3
D: .
J: TRBJ2-2
size: .
length: 14

CDR3: CASSPRQGWETQYF
DNA: TGTGCCAGCAGTCCCCGACAGGGGTGGGAGACCCAGTACTTC
V: TRBV28
D: TRBD1
J: TRBJ2-5
size: .
length: 14

CDR3: CSVASYEQFF
DNA: TGCAGCGTTGCGTCCTATGAGCAGTTCTTC
V: TRBV29-1
D: .
J: TRBJ2-1
size: few
length: 10

CDR3: CASSFGGENYGYTF
DNA: TGCGCCAGCAGCTTCGGGGGGGAAAACTATGGCTACACCTTC
V: TRBV5-1
D: .
J: TRBJ1-2
size: few
length: 14

CDR3: CSAHGLAGAKNIQYF
DNA: TGCAGTGCTCACGGACTAGCGGGGGCCAAAAACATTCAGTACTTC
V: TRBV20-1
D: TRBD2
J: TRBJ2-4
size: .
length: 15

CDR3: CASSKSGTSNSPLHF
DNA: TGTGCCAGCAGCAAAAGCGGGACAAGTAATTCACCCCTCCACTTT
V: TRBV9
D: .
J: TRBJ1-6
size: .
length: 15

CDR3: CASLLRGDTEAFF
DNA: TGTGCCAGCCTTCTACGGGGGGACACTGAAGCTTTCTTT
V: TRBV6-1
D: .
J: TRBJ1-1
size: .
length: 13

CDR3: CASSQVGFLETQYF
DNA: .
V: TRBV4-1
D: .
J: TRBJ2-5
size: many
length: 14

CDR3: CASSQGPRTGSTDTQYF
DNA: TGTGCCAGCAGCCAAGGACCAAGGACAGGGTCCACAGATACGCAGTATTTT
V: TRBV14
D: TRBD1
J: TRBJ2-3
size: few
length: 17

CDR3: CATSRDPTHEQYF
DNA: TGTGCCACCAGCAGAGATCCGACGCACGAGCAGTACTTC
V: TRBV15
D: .
J: TRBJ2-7
size: .
length: 13

CDR3: CASSPGLGESPLHF
DNA: TGTGCCAGCAGCCCGGGGCTTGGAGAATCACCCCTCCACTTT
V: TRBV7-2
D: .
J: TRBJ1-6
size: many
length: 14

CDR3: CSAQHGGGYTEAFF
DNA: TGCAGTGCTCAACATGGAGGGGGGTACACTGAAGCTTTCTTT
V: TRBV20-1
D: .
J: TRBJ1-1
size: .
length: 14

CDR3: CASSEAWTYEQYF
DNA: TGTGCCAGCAGTGAAGCTTGGACCTACGAGCAGTACTTC
V: TRBV6-1
D: .
J: TRBJ2-7
size: few
length: 13

CDR3: CASSRFVDGTGYGSPLHF
DNA: TGTGCCAGCAGCCGATTCGTCGACGGGACAGGGTACGGCTCACCCCTCCACTTT
V: TRBV6-2/TRBV6-3
D: TRBD1
J: TRBJ1-6
size: many
length: 18

CDR3: CASSTGGVSTDTQYF
DNA: TGTGCCAGCAGCACCGGGGGGGTAAGCACAGATACGCAGTATTTT
V: TRBV13
D: TRBD2
J: TRBJ2-3
size: few
length: 15

CDR3: CASSPWAGEKLFF
DNA: TGTGCCAGCAGCCCCTGGGCCGGTGAAAAACTGTTTTTT
V: TRBV7-8
D: .
J: TRBJ1-4
size: few
length: 13

CDR3: CASSHSGGGRSTPLHF
DNA: TGTGCCAGCAGCCACTCCGGTGGGGGCAGAAGCACACCCCTCCACTTT
V: TRBV4-2
D: .
J: TRBJ1-6
size: few
length: 16

CDR3: CASSPPGDKNIQYF
DNA: TGTGCCAGCAGTCCGCCGGGGGACAAAAACATTCAGTACTTC
V: TRBV6-5
D: .
J: TRBJ2-4
size: many
length: 14

CDR3: CSAIFSGANVLTF
DNA: TGCAGTGCTATCTTTTCCGGGGCCAACGTCCTGACTTTC
V: TRBV20-1
D: .
J: TRBJ2-6
size: .
length: 13

CDR3: CASSVEPSVREQFF
DNA: TGTGCCAGCAGCGTAGAACCTAGCGTGCGGGAGCAGTTCTTC
V: TRBV9
D: .
J: TRBJ2-1
size: .
length: 14

CDR3: CASSYGGTGTYEQYF
DNA: TGTGCCAGCAGTTATGGCGGGACGGGGACCTACGAGCAGTACTTC
V: TRBV6-2/TRBV6-3
D: .
J: TRBJ2-7
size: few
length: 15

CDR3: CASSGPPTRFPLRTPDTQYF
DNA: TGTGCCAGCAGCGGCCCACCGACACGTTTCCCCCTAAGGACACCAGATACGCAGTATTTT
V: TRBV9
D: .
J: TRBJ2-3
size: .
length: 20

CDR3: CASSPGGDRVEAFF
DNA: TGTGCCAGCAGCCCGGGGGGCGACAGGGTTGAAGCTTTCTTT
V: TRBV5-4
D: TRBD1
J: TRBJ1-1
size: .
length: 14

CDR3: CASSLIGYNQPQHF
DNA: TGTGCCAGCAGCTTAATCGGGTACAATCAGCCCCAGCATTTT
V: TRBV11-2
D: .
J: TRBJ1-5
size: many
length: 14

CDR3: CASSTLQGINQPQHF
DNA: TGTGCCAGCAGTACCCTACAGGGGATCAATCAGCCCCAGCATTTT
V: TRBV6-2/TRBV6-3
D: TRBD1
J: TRBJ1-5
size: few
length: 15

CDR3: CASSLFFSRGDNEQFF
DNA: TGTGCCAGCAGCTTATTCTTTTCGCGGGGGGACAATGAGCAGTTCTTC
V: TRBV7-2
D: TRBD2
J: TRBJ2-1
size: .
length: 16

CDR3: CASSRQGSDTQYF
DNA: TGTGCCAGCAGCCGCCAGGGGTCCGATACGCAGTATTTT
V: TRBV7-2
D: .
J: TRBJ2-3
size: few
length: 13

CDR3: CSARDEGSPLHF
DNA: TGCAGTGCTAGAGATGAGGGCTCACCCCTCCACTTT
V: TRBV20-1
D: .
J: TRBJ1-6
size: few
length: 12

CDR3: CASEGSNTGELFF
DNA: TGTGCCAGCGAGGGGTCGAACACCGGGGAGCTGTTTTTT
V: TRBV28
D: .
J: TRBJ2-2
size: few
length: 13

CDR3: CASSYSTGKTQYF
DNA: TGTGCCAGCAGTTATTCTACAGGGAAGACCCAGTACTTC
V: TRBV6-5
D: .
J: TRBJ2-5
size: .
length: 13

CDR3: CSARDSSGGTGELFF
DNA: TGCAGTGCTAGAGATTCCAGCGGGGGCACCGGGGAGCTGTTTTTT
V: TRBV20-1
D: TRBD2
J: TRBJ2-2
size: few
length: 15

CDR3: CASSPRDRANEKLFF
DNA: TGCGCCAGCAGCCCACGGGACAGAGCTAATGAAAAACTGTTTTTT
V: TRBV5-1
D: TRBD1
J: TRBJ1-4
size: few
length: 15

CDR3: CASTYRDSNQPQHF
DNA: TGTGCCAGCACCTACAGGGACAGCAATCAGCCCCAGCATTTT
V: TRBV6-1
D: .
J: TRBJ1-5
size: .
length: 14

CDR3: CASSFGPTQETQYF
DNA: TGCGCCAGCAGCTTTGGTCCCACTCAAGAGACCCAGTACTTC
V: TRBV5-1
D: .
J: TRBJ2-5
size: few
length: 14

CDR3: CASSAFVGEGGYTF
DNA: TGTGCCAGCAGCGCGTTCGTGGGGGAGGGTGGCTACACCTTC
V: TRBV5-4
D: .
J: TRBJ1-2
size: many
length: 14

CDR3: CSVGDRSYEQYF
DNA: TGCAGCGTTGGGGACAGGTCCTACGAGCAGTACTTC
V: TRBV29-1
D: TRBD1
J: TRBJ2-7
size: .
length: 12

CDR3: CASSFSGLAGPNTGELFF
DNA: TGTGCCAGCAGTTTCTCGGGACTAGCGGGCCCGAACACCGGGGAGCTGTTTTTT
V: TRBV27
D: TRBD2
J: TRBJ2-2
size: .
length: 18

CDR3: CASSLGLSGRLETQYF
DNA: TGTGCCAGCAGCTTGGGTCTTTCCGGGCGATTGGAGACCCAGTACTTC
V: TRBV5-4
D: .
J: TRBJ2-5
size: .
length: 16

CDR3: CAWRGFTDTQYF
DNA: TGTGCCTGGAGAGGTTTCACCGATACGCAGTATTTT
V: TRBV30
D: .
J: TRBJ2-3
size: .
length: 12

CDR3: CASSPGLRQTEAFF
DNA: TGTGCCAGCTCGCCGGGCCTAAGGCAAACTGAAGCTTTCTTT
V: TRBV18
D: .
J: TRBJ1-1
size: few
length: 14

CDR3: CASSSRDRGAPYNSPLHF
DNA: TGTGCCAGCAGCAGCCGGGACAGGGGGGCCCCTTATAATTCACCCCTCCACTTT
V: TRBV28
D: TRBD1
J: TRBJ1-6
size: few
length: 18

CDR3: CSVSDPNQPQHF
DNA: TGCAGCGTTTCAGATCCTAATCAGCCCCAGCATTTT
V: TRBV29-1
D: .
J: TRBJ1-5
size: many
length: 12

CDR3: CASSLVTSGPTDTQYF
DNA: TGTGCCAGCAGCTTAGTGACTAGCGGTCCCACAGATACGCAGTATTTT
V: TRBV7-2
D: TRBD2
J: TRBJ2-3
size: few
length: 16

CDR3: CSARSGTSTDTQYF
DNA: TGCAGTGCTAGGTCCGGGACCAGCACAGATACGCAGTATTTT
V: TRBV20-1
D: .
J: TRBJ2-3
size: once
length: 14

CDR3: CASSQDRASTQYF
DNA: TGTGCCAGTAGCCAGGACAGGGCGAGTACGCAGTATTTT
V: TRBV19
D: TRBD1
J: TRBJ2-3
size: few
length: 13